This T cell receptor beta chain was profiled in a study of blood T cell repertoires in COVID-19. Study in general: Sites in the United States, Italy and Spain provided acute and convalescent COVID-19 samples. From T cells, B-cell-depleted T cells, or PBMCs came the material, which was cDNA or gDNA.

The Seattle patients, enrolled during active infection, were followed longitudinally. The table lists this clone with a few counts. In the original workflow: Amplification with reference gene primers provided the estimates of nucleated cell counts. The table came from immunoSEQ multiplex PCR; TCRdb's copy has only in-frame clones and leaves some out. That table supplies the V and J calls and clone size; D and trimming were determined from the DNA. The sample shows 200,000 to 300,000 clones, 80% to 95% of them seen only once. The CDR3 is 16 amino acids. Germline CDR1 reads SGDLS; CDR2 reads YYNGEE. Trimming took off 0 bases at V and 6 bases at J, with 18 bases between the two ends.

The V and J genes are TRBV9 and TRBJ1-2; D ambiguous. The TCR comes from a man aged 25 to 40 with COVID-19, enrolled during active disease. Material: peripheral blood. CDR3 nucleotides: TGTGCCAGCAGCGTAGCCCCAGACTCCACACTAAATGGCTACACCTTC. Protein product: CASSVAPDSTLNGYTF.